A selection of T cell receptor beta chains follows, all from one sample in a study of vaccination and CD4 T cells after COVID-19. Their antigens are not known. TCRdb processed the PCR reads anew with MiXCR; each CDR3 protein has one entry. In the table there are roughly 24,000 distinct CDR3 sequences, 45% to 65% of which are singletons. What was sequenced was CD4+ T cells from blood, cultured in vitro. The origin of the receptors is a human donor who had recovered from COVID-19. The CDR3 runs from the conserved cysteine through the conserved F or W. A D gene is named only where the DNA matches it firmly. Rows may omit the clone size; those that give it use once, few, many or a size class.

cdr3_length d_call clone_size j_call v_call cdr3_aa cdr3_nt
15 TRBD1 NA TRBJ2-7 TRBV6-5 CASSYSTTGTYEQYF TGTGCCAGCAGTTACTCGACGACAGGGACCTACGAGCAGTACTTC
14 NA NA TRBJ1-5 TRBV28 CASSLQLGPQPQHF TGTGCCAGCAGTTTACAGCTGGGACCTCAGCCCCAGCATTTT
15 NA NA TRBJ1-5 TRBV6-2/TRBV6-3 CASSWGRIRNQPQHF TGTGCCAGCAGTTGGGGCCGAATCCGTAATCAGCCCCAGCATTTT
13 NA NA TRBJ1-1 TRBV6-1 CATTRGRDTEAFF TGTGCCACCACTAGGGGTAGGGACACTGAAGCTTTCTTT
16 NA NA TRBJ2-1 TRBV27 CASRTPGASSYNEQFF TGTGCCAGCAGGACCCCCGGGGCAAGCTCCTACAATGAGCAGTTCTTC
12 TRBD1 NA TRBJ2-7 TRBV20-1 CSARGPGGEQYF TGCAGTGCTAGAGGTCCAGGGGGCGAGCAGTACTTC
12 NA few TRBJ1-1 TRBV7-9 CASSFDPGEAFF TGTGCCAGCAGTTTTGACCCGGGAGAAGCTTTCTTT
14 NA NA TRBJ1-2 TRBV12-3/TRBV12-4 CASRSTGLAGGYTF TGTGCCAGCAGGAGCACAGGGCTAGCGGGCGGCTACACCTTC
17 TRBD2 NA TRBJ2-5 TRBV20-1 CSASRLAGGLREETQYF TGCAGTGCTAGCCGACTAGCGGGGGGGCTGAGGGAAGAGACCCAGTACTTC
18 NA NA TRBJ2-7 TRBV28 CASSSSIGGLQSRYEQYF TGTGCCAGCAGTTCTTCTATTGGAGGACTCCAAAGTCGGTACGAGCAGTACTTC
13 NA NA TRBJ1-1 TRBV6-5 CASSYSRGTEAFF TGTGCCAGCAGTTACTCGAGGGGCACTGAAGCTTTCTTT
15 NA NA TRBJ1-2 TRBV7-2 CASSLGGGGPDGYTF TGTGCCAGCAGCTTGGGGGGTGGGGGCCCAGATGGCTACACCTTC
15 NA NA TRBJ2-4 TRBV19 CASSGGMGVGNIQYF TGTGCCAGTAGTGGCGGGATGGGAGTCGGAAACATTCAGTACTTC
15 NA few TRBJ1-2 TRBV7-3 CASSLTGGGTSGYTF TGTGCCAGCAGCTTAACGGGAGGGGGTACAAGTGGCTACACCTTC